Detailed here is one TCR beta chain. Donors of Cohort 3 who recovered were those that had two negative PCRs, clearance, or symptom resolution. The data belong to a study of blood T cell repertoires in COVID-19. Study in general: COVID-19 samples, acute and convalescent, were from the United States, Italy and Spain.

The CDR3 is 13 amino acids. V was cut by 4 bases and J by 5 bases, with 9 bases left in between. The assay was immunoSEQ multiplex PCR, and TCRdb's table has in-frame clones only and misses some. The table records 150,000 or so clones, roughly 88% of them present only once. This TCR derives from a man in his fifties who had recovered from COVID-19. The sample consisted of PBMCs or T cells enriched from blood (not recorded which). The V call is TRBV12-3 or TRBV12-4, the J call TRBJ2-1; no definite D call. CDR3: CASSSLPDNEQFF. The CDR3 bases are TGTGCCAGCAGTTCTCTCCCGGACAATGAGCAGTTCTTC.